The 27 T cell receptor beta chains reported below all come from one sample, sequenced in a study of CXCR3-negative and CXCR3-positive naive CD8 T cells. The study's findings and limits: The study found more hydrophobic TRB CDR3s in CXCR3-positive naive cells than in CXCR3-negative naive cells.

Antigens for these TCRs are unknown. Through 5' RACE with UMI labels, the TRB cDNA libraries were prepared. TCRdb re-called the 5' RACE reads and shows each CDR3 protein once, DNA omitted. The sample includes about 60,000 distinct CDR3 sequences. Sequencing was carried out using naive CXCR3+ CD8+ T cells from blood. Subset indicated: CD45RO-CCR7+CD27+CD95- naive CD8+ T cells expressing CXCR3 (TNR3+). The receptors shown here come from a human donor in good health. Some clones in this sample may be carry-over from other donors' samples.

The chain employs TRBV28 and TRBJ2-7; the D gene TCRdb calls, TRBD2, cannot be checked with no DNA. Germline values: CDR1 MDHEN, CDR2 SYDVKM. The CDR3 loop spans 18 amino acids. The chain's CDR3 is CASSFVVGEIRTGYEQYF.

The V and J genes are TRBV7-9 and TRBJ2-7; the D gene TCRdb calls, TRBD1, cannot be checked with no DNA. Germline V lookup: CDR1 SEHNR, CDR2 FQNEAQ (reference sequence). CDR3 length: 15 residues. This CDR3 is CASSSGTGGVYEQYF.

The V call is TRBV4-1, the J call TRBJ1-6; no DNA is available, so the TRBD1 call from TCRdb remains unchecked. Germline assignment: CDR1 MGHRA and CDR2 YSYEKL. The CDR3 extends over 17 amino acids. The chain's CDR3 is CASSEDRGAPVSSPLHF.

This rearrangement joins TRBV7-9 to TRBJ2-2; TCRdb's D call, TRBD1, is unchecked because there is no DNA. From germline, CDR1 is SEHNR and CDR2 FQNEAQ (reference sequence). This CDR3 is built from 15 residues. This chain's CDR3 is CASSPRDTATGELFF.

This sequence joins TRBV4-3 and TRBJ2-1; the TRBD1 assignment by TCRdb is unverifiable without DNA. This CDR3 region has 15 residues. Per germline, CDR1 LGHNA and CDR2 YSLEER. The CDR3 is CASRYTGASYNEQFF.

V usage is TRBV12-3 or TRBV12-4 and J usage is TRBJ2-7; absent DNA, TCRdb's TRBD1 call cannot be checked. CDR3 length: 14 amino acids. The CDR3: CASSLRQGAYEQYF.

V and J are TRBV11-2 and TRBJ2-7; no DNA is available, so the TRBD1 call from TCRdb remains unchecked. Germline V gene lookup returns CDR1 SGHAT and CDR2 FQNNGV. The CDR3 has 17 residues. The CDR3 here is CASSSPGSSALPYEQYF.

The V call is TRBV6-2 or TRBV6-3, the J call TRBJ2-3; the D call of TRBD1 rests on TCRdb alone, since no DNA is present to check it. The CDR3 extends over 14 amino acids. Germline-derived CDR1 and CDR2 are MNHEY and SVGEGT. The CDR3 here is CASSYPGVASTQYF.

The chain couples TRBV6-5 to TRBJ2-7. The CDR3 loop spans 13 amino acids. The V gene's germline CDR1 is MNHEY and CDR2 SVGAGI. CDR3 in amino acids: CAVGRLTSYEQYF.

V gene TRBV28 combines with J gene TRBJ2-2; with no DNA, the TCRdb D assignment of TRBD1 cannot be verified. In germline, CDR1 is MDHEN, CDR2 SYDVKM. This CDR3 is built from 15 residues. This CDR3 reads CASSRRQGGAGELFF.

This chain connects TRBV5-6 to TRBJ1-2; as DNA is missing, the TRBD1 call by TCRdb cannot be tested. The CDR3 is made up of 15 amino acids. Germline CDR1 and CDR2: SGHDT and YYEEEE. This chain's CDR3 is CASSPTAGQHYGYTF.

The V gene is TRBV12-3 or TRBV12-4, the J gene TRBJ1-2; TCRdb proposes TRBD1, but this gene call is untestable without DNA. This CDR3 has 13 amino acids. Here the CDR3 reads CASSADRGHGYTF.

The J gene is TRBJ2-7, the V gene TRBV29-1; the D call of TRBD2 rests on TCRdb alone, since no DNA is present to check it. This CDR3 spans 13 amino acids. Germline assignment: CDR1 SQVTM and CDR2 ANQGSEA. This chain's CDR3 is CSVTTSAYYEQYF.

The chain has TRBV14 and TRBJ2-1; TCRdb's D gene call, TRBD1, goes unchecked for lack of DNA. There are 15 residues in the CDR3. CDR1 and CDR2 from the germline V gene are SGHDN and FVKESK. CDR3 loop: CASSQPGQPYNEQFF.

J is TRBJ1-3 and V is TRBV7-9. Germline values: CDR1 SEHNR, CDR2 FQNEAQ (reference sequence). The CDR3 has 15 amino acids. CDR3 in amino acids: CARSFSEGSGNTIYF.

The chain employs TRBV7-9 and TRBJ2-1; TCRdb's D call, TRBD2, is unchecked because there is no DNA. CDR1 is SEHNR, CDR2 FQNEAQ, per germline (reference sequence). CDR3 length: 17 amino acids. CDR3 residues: CASSDTLAGGPYNEQFF.

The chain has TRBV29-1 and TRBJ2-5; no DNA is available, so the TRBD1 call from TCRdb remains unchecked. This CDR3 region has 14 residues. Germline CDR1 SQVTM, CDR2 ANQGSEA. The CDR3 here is CSAPLDGDQETQYF.

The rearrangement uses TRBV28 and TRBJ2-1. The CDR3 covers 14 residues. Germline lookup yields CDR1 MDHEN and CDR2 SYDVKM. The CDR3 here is CASSLGSLAFEQFF.

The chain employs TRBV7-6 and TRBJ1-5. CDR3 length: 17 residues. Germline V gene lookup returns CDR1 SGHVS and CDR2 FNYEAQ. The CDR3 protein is CASTLLGSSYSNQPQHF.

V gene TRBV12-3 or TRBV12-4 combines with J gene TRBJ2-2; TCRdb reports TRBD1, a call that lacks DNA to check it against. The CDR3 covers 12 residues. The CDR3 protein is CAGTGWTGELFF.

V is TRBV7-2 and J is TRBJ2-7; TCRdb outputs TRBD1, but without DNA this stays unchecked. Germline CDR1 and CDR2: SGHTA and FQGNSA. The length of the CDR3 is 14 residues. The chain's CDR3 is CASSPTGGDYEQYF.

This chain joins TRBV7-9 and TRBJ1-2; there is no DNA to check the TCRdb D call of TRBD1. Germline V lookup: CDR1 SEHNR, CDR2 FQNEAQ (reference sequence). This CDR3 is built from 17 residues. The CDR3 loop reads CASSSDGPPAGYYGYTF.

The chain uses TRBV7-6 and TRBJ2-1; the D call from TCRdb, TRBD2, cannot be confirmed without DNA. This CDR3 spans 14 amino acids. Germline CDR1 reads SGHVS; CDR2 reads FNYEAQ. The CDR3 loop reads CASSYGGARNEQFF.

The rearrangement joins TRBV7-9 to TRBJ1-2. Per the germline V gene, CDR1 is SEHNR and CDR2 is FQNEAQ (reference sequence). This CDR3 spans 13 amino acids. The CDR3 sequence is CASSPNSNYGYTF.

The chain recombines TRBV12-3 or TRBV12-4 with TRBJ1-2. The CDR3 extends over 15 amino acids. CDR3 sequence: CASSLTVMANYGYTF.

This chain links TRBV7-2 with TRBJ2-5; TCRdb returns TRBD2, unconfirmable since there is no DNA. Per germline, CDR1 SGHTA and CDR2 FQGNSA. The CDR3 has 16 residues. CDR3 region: CASSPGLAGAGETQYF.

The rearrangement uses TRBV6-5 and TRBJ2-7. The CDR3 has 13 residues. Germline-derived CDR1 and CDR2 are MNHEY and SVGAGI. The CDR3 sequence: CASGLGGSYEQYF.